Presented here are 6 T cell receptor beta chains from one specimen sequenced in a study of Ad26.COV2.S vaccination and SARS-CoV-2 variants. This table comes from immunoSEQ multiplex PCR, and its TCRdb copy is limited to in-frame clones, with some not included. Among 450,000 to 550,000 clones listed, around 89% were seen once. Treatment: over 15 received Ad26.COV2.S at low or high dose, single or two shots; several received placebo; per-sample allocation not given. After the first vaccine or placebo injection, samples were drawn on day 63. The sample was peripheral blood, taken in a trial of Ad26.COV2.S vaccine versus placebo. The receptors stem from a person aged 18-60 years who received the Ad26.COV2.S COVID-19 vaccine or a placebo.

The chain is built from TRBV29-1 and TRBJ1-1; D remains ambiguous. Looked up from germline, CDR1 is SQVTM and CDR2 is ANQGSEA. V was shortened by 3 bases and J by 1 base, with 9 bases between the two germline ends. CDR3 length: 13 amino acids. CDR3 loop: CSVERSPNTEAFF. The CDR3 nucleotides read TGCAGCGTTGAGCGAAGCCCGAACACTGAAGCTTTCTTT.

The chain recombines TRBV7-2 with TRBJ1-1; maybe TRBD1 (5 bases). V was cut by 6 bases and J by 0 bases, with 23 bases left in between. Germline-derived CDR1 and CDR2 are SGHTA and FQGNSA. There are 18 residues in the CDR3. CDR3 sequence (DNA): TGTGCCAGCAGGGTACCCGGGGCCGGCCCGTTAATGAACACTGAAGCTTTCTTT. Residues: CASRVPGAGPLMNTEAFF.

This clone appeared a few times. Other DNA sequences of this sample code for an identical CDR3. J is TRBJ2-1 and V is TRBV7-2; no clear D gene. The V gene's germline CDR1 is SGHTA and CDR2 FQGNSA. V was cut by 4 bases and J by 2 bases, with 6 bases left in between. The CDR3 sequence is 13 residues long. The CDR3 bases are TGTGCCAGCAGCTCCCAGCCCTACAATGAGCAGTTCTTC. Translated: CASSSQPYNEQFF.

This sequence joins TRBV10-3 and TRBJ2-2; D possibly corresponds to TRBD1 (6 bases). CDR1 is ENHRY, CDR2 SYGVKD, per germline. The CDR3 has 15 amino acids. V gave up 3 bases and J gave up 0 bases, with 8 bases separating them. The CDR3 DNA follows: TGTGCCATCAGTGAACGGACAGCGAACACCGGGGAGCTGTTTTTT. Its translation: CAISERTANTGELFF.

In this sample, this clone turned up once. The chain has TRBV6-5 and TRBJ2-7; perhaps TRBD1 as D (5 bases). Per the germline V gene, CDR1 is MNHEY and CDR2 is SVGAGI. The CDR3 runs to 16 residues. Trimming took off 2 bases at V and 0 bases at J, with 14 bases between the two ends. In nucleotides, the CDR3 is TGTGCCAGCAGTTACCGCCAGACAGTCCGCTCCTACGAGCAGTACTTC. This sequence encodes CASSYRQTVRSYEQYF.

The V gene is TRBV27, the J gene TRBJ2-1; D is possibly TRBD2 (6 bases). V lost 6 bases and J lost 3, with 15 bases in between. The germline gives CDR1 MNHEY, CDR2 SMNVEV (reference sequence). The CDR3 extends over 15 amino acids. The CDR3 DNA is TGTGCCAGCAGCCCCGGGAGAGACATCTACAATGAGCAGTTCTTC. Its protein product is CASSPGRDIYNEQFF.